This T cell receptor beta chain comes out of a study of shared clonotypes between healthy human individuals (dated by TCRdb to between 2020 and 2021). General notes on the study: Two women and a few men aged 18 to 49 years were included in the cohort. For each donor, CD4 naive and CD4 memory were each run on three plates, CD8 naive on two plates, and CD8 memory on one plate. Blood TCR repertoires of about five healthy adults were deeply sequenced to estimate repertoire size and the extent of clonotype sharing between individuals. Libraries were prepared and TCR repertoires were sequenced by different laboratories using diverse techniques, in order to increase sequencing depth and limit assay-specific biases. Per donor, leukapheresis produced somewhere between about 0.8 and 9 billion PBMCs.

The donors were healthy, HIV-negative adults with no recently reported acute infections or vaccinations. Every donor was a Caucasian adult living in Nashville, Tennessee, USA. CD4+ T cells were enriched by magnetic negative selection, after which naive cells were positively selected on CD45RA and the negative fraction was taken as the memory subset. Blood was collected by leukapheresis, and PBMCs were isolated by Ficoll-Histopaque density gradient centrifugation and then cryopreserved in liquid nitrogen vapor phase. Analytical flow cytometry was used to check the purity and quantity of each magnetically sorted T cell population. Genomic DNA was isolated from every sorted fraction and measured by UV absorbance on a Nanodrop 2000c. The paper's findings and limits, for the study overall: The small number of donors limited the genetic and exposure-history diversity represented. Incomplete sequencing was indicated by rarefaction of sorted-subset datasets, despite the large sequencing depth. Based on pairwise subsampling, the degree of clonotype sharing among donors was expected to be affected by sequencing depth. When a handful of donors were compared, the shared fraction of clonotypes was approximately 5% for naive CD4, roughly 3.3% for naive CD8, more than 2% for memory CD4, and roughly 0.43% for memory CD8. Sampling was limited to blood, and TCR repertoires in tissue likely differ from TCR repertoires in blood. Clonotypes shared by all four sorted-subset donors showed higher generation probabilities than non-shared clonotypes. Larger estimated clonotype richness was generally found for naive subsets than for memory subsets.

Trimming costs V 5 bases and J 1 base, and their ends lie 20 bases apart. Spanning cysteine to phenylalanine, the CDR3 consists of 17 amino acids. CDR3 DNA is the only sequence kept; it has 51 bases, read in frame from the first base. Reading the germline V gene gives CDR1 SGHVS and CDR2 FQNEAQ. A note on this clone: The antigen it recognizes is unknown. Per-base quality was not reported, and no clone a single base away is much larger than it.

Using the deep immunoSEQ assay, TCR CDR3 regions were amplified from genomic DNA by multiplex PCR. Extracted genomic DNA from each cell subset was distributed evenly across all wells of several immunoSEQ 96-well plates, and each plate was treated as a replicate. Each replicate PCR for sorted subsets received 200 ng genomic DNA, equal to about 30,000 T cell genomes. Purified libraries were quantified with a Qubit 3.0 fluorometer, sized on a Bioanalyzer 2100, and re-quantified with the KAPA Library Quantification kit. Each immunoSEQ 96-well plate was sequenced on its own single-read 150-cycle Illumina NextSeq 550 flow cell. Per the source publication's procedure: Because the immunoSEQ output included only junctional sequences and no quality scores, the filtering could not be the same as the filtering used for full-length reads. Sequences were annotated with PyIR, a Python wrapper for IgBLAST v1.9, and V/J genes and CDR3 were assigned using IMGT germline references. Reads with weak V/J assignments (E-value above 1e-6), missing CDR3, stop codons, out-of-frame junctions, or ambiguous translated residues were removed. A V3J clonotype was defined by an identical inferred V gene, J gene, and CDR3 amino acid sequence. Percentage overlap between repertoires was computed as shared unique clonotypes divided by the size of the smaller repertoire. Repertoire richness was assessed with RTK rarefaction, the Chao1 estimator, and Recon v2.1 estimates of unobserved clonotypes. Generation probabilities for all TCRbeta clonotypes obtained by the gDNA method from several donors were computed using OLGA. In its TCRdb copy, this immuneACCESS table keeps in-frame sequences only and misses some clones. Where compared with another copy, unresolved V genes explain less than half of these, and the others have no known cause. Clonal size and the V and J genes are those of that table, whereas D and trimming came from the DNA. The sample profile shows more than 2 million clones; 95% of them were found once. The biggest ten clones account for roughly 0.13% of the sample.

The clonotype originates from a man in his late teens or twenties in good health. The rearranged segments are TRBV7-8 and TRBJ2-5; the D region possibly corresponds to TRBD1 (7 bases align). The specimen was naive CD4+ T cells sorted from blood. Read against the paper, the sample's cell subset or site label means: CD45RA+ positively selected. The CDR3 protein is CASSTPPGGRVQETQYF. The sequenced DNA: TGTGCCAGCAGCACTCCCCCAGGGGGGCGCGTCCAAGAGACCCAGTACTTC.